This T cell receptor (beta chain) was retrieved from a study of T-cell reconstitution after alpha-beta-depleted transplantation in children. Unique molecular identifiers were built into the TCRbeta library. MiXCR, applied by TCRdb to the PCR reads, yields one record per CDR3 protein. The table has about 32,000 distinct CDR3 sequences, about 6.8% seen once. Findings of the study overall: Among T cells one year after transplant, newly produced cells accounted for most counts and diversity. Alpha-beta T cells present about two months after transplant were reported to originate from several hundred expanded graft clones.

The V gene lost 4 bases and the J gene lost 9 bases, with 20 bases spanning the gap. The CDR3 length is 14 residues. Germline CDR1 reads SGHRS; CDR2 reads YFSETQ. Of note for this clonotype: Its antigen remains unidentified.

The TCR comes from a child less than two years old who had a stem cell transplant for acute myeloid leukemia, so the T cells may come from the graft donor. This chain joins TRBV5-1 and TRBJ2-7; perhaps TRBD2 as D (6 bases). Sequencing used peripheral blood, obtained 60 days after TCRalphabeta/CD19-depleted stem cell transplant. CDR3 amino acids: CASSAGGYTLGQYF. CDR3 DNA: TGCGCCAGCAGCGCAGGAGGGTATACCCTAGGGCAGTACTTC.